This TCR beta chain was recovered during a study of low-dose radiotherapy and immunotherapy resistance in tumors (dated by TCRdb to 2021 to 2024). About the investigation overall: Cohort 1 received 0.5 Gy per fraction every 2 weeks, with a prescribed total PTV dose of 6.5 Gy. Cohort 2 received 1 Gy per fraction every two weeks, with a total of 13 Gy over 26 weeks. First-strand cDNA was synthesized with Superscript III and a set of TRAV- and TRBV-specific primers, covering both TCRalpha and TCRbeta chains. Starting on cycle 1 day 1, patients took 300 mg of aspirin by mouth once a day for four cycles. Randomization of trial participants into treatment groups was not performed. Cyclophosphamide 200 mg/m2 was administered intravenously every two weeks, one day before each radiation and immunotherapy administration. The translational analysis covered eight patients: three from the first dose cohort and the first five from the second dose cohort. TCRalpha and TCRbeta libraries were deep-sequenced on an Illumina MiniSeq instrument. Patients were given nivolumab as a 240 mg flat dose every two weeks and ipilimumab at 1 mg/kg every six weeks, with both drugs delivered intravenously.

The junction shows trimming of 5 bases on V and 7 bases on J, plus 18 bases between the germline ends. The CDR3 starts with the cysteine, ends with the phenylalanine, and has 15 residues. Only CDR3 DNA remains: 45 bases, in frame from the first base. Looking up the germline V gene (reference sequence) yields CDR1 SEHNR and CDR2 FQNEAQ. Sequencing was carried out with an Illumina MiniSeq. TCRs were amplified with Phusion for roughly 20 PCR cycles, with a constant-region primer paired with the adapter attached to the V primers. Amplification of the isolated mRNA was done with the MessageAmp II aRNA Amplification Kit, which involved a roughly 17-hour in vitro transcription at 37 degrees C. The Dynabeads mRNA DIRECT Purification Kit was used to isolate mRNA for TCR sequencing. Indexed Illumina adapters were added in a second Phusion PCR of around 27 cycles, and the PCR products were purified with AMPure XP beads. The source study handled its data this way. Using custom Perl scripts, TCR sequences encoding the same protein were pooled, out-of-frame sequences were removed, and the abundance of each clonotype was computed. TCR sequences supported by only a single read were excluded from analysis. The metrics used to describe the repertoires included Shannon entropy, Gini index, clonality, richness, and the frequency of TCRs shared between repertoires. TCRdb's own reprocessing of the public reads used fastp at Q25 and MiXCR and kept productive beta chains. CDR3 protein duplicates are merged, each entry listing the most common genes and DNA. Here the V and J calls rest on TCRdb's processing, not on the authors' analysis. The sample records some 45,000 distinct CDR3 sequences, around 11% of which are singletons. In total, the top ten clones hold approximately 6.2% of the sample.

This clonotype has ten or more counts. Which antigen it targets is not known. Nothing much larger sits one base from this clone, and base qualities are not available. The time point tag for this specimen amounts to: before trial treatment. Donors were enrolled in RACIN, a single-arm phase I dose-escalation trial in which nivolumab, ipilimumab, aspirin, low-dose cyclophosphamide and low-dose radiotherapy were combined. Patients with advanced, TIL-negative solid tumors were considered eligible. This material consisted of PBMCs, taken before treatment. The chain joins TRBV7-9 to TRBJ1-3; no D segment can be confidently identified. The sequence was collected from a female donor with ovarian cancer. The nucleotide sequence is TGTGCCAGCAGCCCAACAACTCGGCGAGGTAACACCATATATTTT. This is translated as CASSPTTRRGNTIYF.